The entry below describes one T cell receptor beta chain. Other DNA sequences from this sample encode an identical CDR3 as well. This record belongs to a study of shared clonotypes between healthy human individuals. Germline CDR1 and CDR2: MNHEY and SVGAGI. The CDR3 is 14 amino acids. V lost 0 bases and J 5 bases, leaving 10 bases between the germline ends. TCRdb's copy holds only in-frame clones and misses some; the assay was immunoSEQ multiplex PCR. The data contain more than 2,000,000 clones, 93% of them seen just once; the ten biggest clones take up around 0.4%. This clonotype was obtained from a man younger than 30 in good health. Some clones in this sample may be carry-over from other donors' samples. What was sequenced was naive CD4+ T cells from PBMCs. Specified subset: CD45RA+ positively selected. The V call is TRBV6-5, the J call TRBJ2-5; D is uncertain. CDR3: CASSYSGVGETQYF. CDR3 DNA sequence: TGTGCCAGCAGTTACTCGGGCGTAGGGGAGACCCAGTACTTC.